Below are 29 T cell receptor beta chains sequenced from a single sample in a study of blood T cells in healthy people across ages. A second PCR, run for about 6 to 11 cycles, used a sample-barcoded 5' primer plus a J-beta primer mix. TCRdb re-called the 5' RACE reads with MiXCR, one entry per CDR3 protein. The data contain about 1.8 million distinct CDR3 sequences, about 50% of them singletons. Sequencing input: blood. Source of these receptors: a middle-aged woman in good health.

The chain uses TRBV6-5 and TRBJ1-1; D gene unclear. The CDR3 runs 13 residues. Trimming shortened V by 2 bases and J by 0 bases, and 4 bases separated the two germline ends. The germline CDR1 and CDR2 sequences are MNHEY and SVGAGI. CDR3 residues: CASSYAMNTEAFF. The CDR3 DNA sequence: TGTGCCAGCAGTTACGCCATGAACACTGAAGCTTTCTTT.

This clonotype was counted a few times. It is unclear where the CDR3 begins or ends on the DNA, so no DNA is shown, and the CDR3 is as TCRdb lists it. The chain links TRBV12-3 or TRBV12-4 to TRBJ2-6; no DNA check was done on the table's D call, TRBD1. From its first to its last residue, the CDR3 has 16 amino acids. The CDR3 loop reads CASSFLAGTGANVLTF.

The J gene is TRBJ2-4, the V gene TRBV6-2 or TRBV6-3, with 9 bases fitting TRBD1. Losses at the gene ends were 6 bases for V and 13 bases for J; bases not matched to a gene: 19. The CDR3 consists of 16 residues. From germline, CDR1 is MNHEY and CDR2 SVGEGT. The CDR3 region is CASSKAHWDRAREQYF. DNA of the CDR3: TGTGCCAGCAGCAAAGCCCATTGGGACAGGGCGAGGGAGCAGTACTTC.

This clonotype has only a few counts. The genes are TRBV9 and TRBJ2-1; D may be TRBD1 or TRBD2 (5 bases each). Germline lookup yields CDR1 SGDLS and CDR2 YYNGEE. This CDR3 contains 15 residues. The V end lost 7 bases, the J end lost 8 bases, and 22 bases lay between the germline ends. This chain's CDR3 is CASSSTGTSRHEQFF. In nucleotides, the CDR3 is TGTGCCAGCTCTTCTACCGGGACGAGTCGTCATGAGCAGTTCTTC. The full variable domain, in which reference TRBV9 and TRBJ2-1 provide the parts outside the CDR3, is DSGVTQTPKHLITATGQRVTLRCSPRSGDLSVYWYQQSLDQGLQFLIQYYNGEERAKGNILERFSAQQFPDLHSELNLSSLELGDSALYFCASSSTGTSRHEQFFGPGTRLTVL.

This clonotype was seen only once. The V and J genes are TRBV19 and TRBJ1-2; a possible D gene is TRBD1 (6 bases). Trimming shortened V by 11 bases and J by 4 bases, and 20 bases separated the two germline ends. This CDR3 is 14 amino acids long. From germline, CDR1 is LNHDA and CDR2 SQIVND (reference sequence). The CDR3 sequence: CAGRTHGDTYGYTF. The CDR3 DNA reads TGTGCCGGAAGGACGCACGGGGACACCTATGGCTACACCTTC. The full variable domain, its missing parts supplied by reference TRBV19 and TRBJ1-2, is DGGITQSPKYLFRKEGQNVTLSCEQNLNHDAMYWYRQDPGQGLRLIYYSQIVNDFQKGDIAEGYSVSREKKESFPLTVTSAQKNPTAFYLCAGRTHGDTYGYTFGSGTRLTVV.

V and J are TRBV20-1 and TRBJ2-5, with D possibly TRBD1 on 5 matching bases. Between the trimmed V and J ends, which lost 4 bases and 5 bases, there was a span of 11 bases. CDR1 is DFQATT and CDR2 is SNEGSKA in the germline V gene (reference sequence). CDR3 length: 12 amino acids. CDR3 region: CSAITTVETQYF. Here the CDR3 DNA reads TGCAGTGCTATCACGACAGTGGAGACCCAGTACTTC.

The chain couples TRBV5-5 to TRBJ2-1, with TRBD2 identical over 12 bases. The length of the CDR3 is 15 residues. Germline assignment: CDR1 SGHKS and CDR2 YYEKEE (reference sequence). Trimming took 5 bases from V and 8 from J; bases not matched to a gene: 8. The CDR3: CASSSGLAGRDEQFF. Written as DNA, the CDR3 is TGTGCCAGCAGTAGTGGACTAGCGGGGCGTGATGAGCAGTTCTTC.

This clonotype was seen a few times. V is TRBV4-3 and J is TRBJ1-4; no reliable D call. CDR1 is LGHNA, CDR2 YSLEER, per germline. The V end lost 2 bases, the J end lost 7 bases, and 8 bases lay between the germline ends. This CDR3 is built from 13 residues. CDR3 region: CASSQTVGEKLFF. The CDR3 nucleotides read TGCGCCAGCAGCCAAACGGTTGGTGAAAAACTGTTTTTT.

The sample holds a few counts of this clonotype. The chain uses TRBV29-1 and TRBJ2-1; the match to TRBD2 covers 7 bases. V lost 8 bases to trimming and J lost 6 bases; unmatched junction nucleotides: 4. CDR1 and CDR2 (germline): SQVTM, ANQGSEA. This CDR3 is built from 11 residues. The chain's CDR3 is CSLGGGNEQFF. In nucleotides, the CDR3 is TGCAGCCTTGGGGGGGGCAATGAGCAGTTCTTC.

Only a few counts were recorded for this clonotype. The chain uses TRBV6-2 or TRBV6-3 and TRBJ2-6; TRBD1 might be the D (6 bases). V gave up 4 bases and J gave up 2 bases, with 15 bases separating them. CDR3 length equals 17 residues. Germline CDR1 reads MNHEY; CDR2 reads SVGEGT. CDR3 bases: TGTGCCAGCAGTTGGGTCAGGGGAGCTGCTGGGGCCAACGTCCTGACTTTC. Its protein is CASSWVRGAAGANVLTF.

The genes are TRBV29-1 and TRBJ2-5; TRBD2 might be the D (6 bases). The DNA end is a closer match to TRBJ2-7, so the J assignment may be wrong. The CDR3 length is 14 residues. Germline CDR1 and CDR2: SQVTM and ANQGSEA. CDR3 loop: CSVALGGGAYEQYF. In nucleotides, the CDR3 is TGCAGCGTCGCACTCGGAGGCGGGGCCTACGAGCAGTACTTC.

The chain recombines TRBV15 with TRBJ2-5, with unresolved D. CDR3 length equals 13 residues. Germline loops: CDR1 LNHNV, CDR2 YYDKDF (reference sequence). V was pared by 1 base and J by 5 bases, with 8 bases between. CDR3 protein: CATSRVSWETQYF. In DNA form, the CDR3 reads TGTGCCACCAGCAGAGTCTCGTGGGAGACCCAGTACTTC. The full variable domain, completed using reference TRBV15 and TRBJ2-5, is DAMVIQNPRYQVTQFGKPVTLSCSQTLNHNVMYWYQQKSSQAPKLLFHYYDKDFNNEADTPDNFQSRRPNTSFCFLDIRSPGLGDTAMYLCATSRVSWETQYFGPGTRLLVL.

This clonotype was picked up one time. The rearrangement links TRBV7-9 to TRBJ2-5; D may match TRBD1 or TRBD2 (6 bases each). V was clipped by 1 base and J by 4 bases, with 10 bases between them. This CDR3 comprises 14 residues. Germline assignment: CDR1 SEHNR and CDR2 FQNEAQ (reference sequence). For the CDR3, the DNA is TGTGCCAGCAGCTTAGATGGGGGGCCAGAGACCCAGTACTTC. Translating it yields CASSLDGGPETQYF.

This clonotype was observed a handful of times. This rearrangement joins TRBV7-3 to TRBJ2-5; no definite D call. This CDR3 region has 14 residues. V lost 5 bases and J 1 base, leaving 11 bases between the germline ends. Per the germline V gene, CDR1 is SGHTA and CDR2 is FQGTGA. Here the CDR3 reads CASSQGRGQETQYF. In DNA form, the CDR3 reads TGTGCCAGCAGCCAAGGTCGTGGCCAAGAGACCCAGTACTTC.

In nucleotides, the CDR3 is TGTGCCACCAGTCGGAAAGGGTGGGATGAGCAGTTCTTC. Amino acids: CATSRKGWDEQFF. The chain links TRBV24-1 to TRBJ2-1; D call uncertain. The CDR3 is made up of 13 amino acids. The V end lost 6 bases, the J end lost 8 bases, and 13 bases lay between the germline ends. Germline CDR1 and CDR2: KGHDR and SFDVKD.

This clonotype was seen a handful of times. In DNA, the CDR3 is TGTGCCAGCGAAGCGGATATGGGCACAGATACGCAGTATTTT. It codes for CASEADMGTDTQYF. The chain recombines TRBV7-2 with TRBJ2-3; possibly TRBD2 for D (5 bases). The CDR3 runs to 14 residues. V lost 8 bases and J 1 base, leaving 13 bases between the germline ends. Germline-derived CDR1 and CDR2 are SGHTA and FQGNSA.

This chain's CDR3 is CASSQHESGTGELFF. The CDR3 DNA sequence: TGTGCCAGCAGCCAACATGAGTCGGGCACCGGGGAGCTGTTTTTT. The J gene is TRBJ2-2, the V gene TRBV7-2; D ambiguous. V shed 5 bases and J shed 4 bases, with 14 bases lying between them. Germline CDR1 SGHTA, CDR2 FQGNSA. The CDR3 has 15 amino acids.

This chain joins TRBV28 and TRBJ1-2; 7 nucleotides line up with TRBD1. The length of the CDR3 is 12 residues. Per the germline V gene, CDR1 is MDHEN and CDR2 is SYDVKM. V gave up 4 bases and J gave up 8 bases; unmatched junction bases: 4. CDR3 amino acids: CASSSGGWGYTF. The CDR3 DNA sequence: TGTGCCAGCAGTTCAGGGGGATGGGGCTACACCTTC.

This clonotype was found a few times. This likely stems from a read error, as it lies one base from a far larger clone. The chain joins TRBV7-2 to TRBJ2-3; D ambiguous. The CDR3 covers 12 residues. CDR1 and CDR2 from the germline V gene are SGHTA and FQGNSA. CDR3 sequence: CPSSPSTDTQYF. The CDR3 nucleotides read TGTCCCAGCAGCCCTAGCACAGATACGCAGTATTTT.

The chain couples TRBV11-2 to TRBJ2-1; 8 bases are shared with TRBD2. The J call could be wrong; TRBJ2-7 is a better fit for the DNA end. Per the germline V gene, CDR1 is SGHAT and CDR2 is FQNNGV. The CDR3 has 18 amino acids. Written as DNA, the CDR3 is TGTGCCAGCAGCCTCGAACTCAAAGCGGGGGTTTCCTACAATGAGCAGTACTTC. It is translated as CASSLELKAGVSYNEQYF.

The chain combines TRBV10-1 with TRBJ2-3, with D possibly TRBD1 on 6 matching bases. Trimming shortened V by 6 bases and J by 4 bases, and 17 bases separated the two germline ends. From germline, CDR1 is WNHNN and CDR2 SYGVQD (reference sequence). The CDR3 runs 15 residues. The CDR3 DNA reads as TGCGCCAGCAGCGCCGGACAGAGAGGCCCAGATACGCAGTATTTT. Protein: CASSAGQRGPDTQYF.

The chain is built from TRBV6-1 and TRBJ2-7, with 8 positions matching TRBD1. V shed 6 bases and J 0 bases; nucleotides not matched to a gene: 16. The CDR3 loop spans 18 amino acids. Germline V gene sequence: CDR1 MNHNS, CDR2 SASEGT. CDR3 nucleotide sequence: TGTGCCAGCAGAGACATCCGGGACAGGAAGACGGGCTCCTACGAGCAGTACTTC. Translation: CASRDIRDRKTGSYEQYF.

This sequence joins TRBV27 and TRBJ1-1, with D possibly TRBD1 on 5 matching bases. The germline CDR1 and CDR2 sequences are MNHEY and SMNVEV (reference sequence). This CDR3 comprises 17 residues. V lost 8 bases to trimming and J lost 1 base, with 23 bases between them. For the CDR3, the DNA is TGTGCCAGCGGCAGGTCCCACCCCGGACAACCGAACACTGAAGCTTTCTTT. Its protein product is CASGRSHPGQPNTEAFF.

The sample holds a few counts of this clonotype. The V and J genes are TRBV7-9 and TRBJ2-5, with D hard to call. Trimming removed 1 base at V and 2 bases at J, with 11 bases between. Germline CDR1 reads SEHNR; CDR2 reads FQNEAQ (reference sequence). The CDR3 is 15 amino acids. CDR3: CASSLGRRGQETQYF. The CDR3 nucleotides are TGTGCCAGCAGCTTAGGGCGGAGAGGTCAAGAGACCCAGTACTTC.

This clonotype occurred a few times. V usage is TRBV7-9 and J usage is TRBJ2-1, with D perhaps TRBD2 (6 bases). This CDR3 has 14 amino acids. The V end lost 0 bases, the J end lost 8 bases, and 11 bases lay between the germline ends. The germline V gene encodes CDR1 SEHNR and CDR2 FQNEAQ (reference sequence). CDR3 loop: CASSLAGGGDEQFF. The CDR3 region has the DNA TGTGCCAGCAGCTTAGCGGGGGGAGGTGATGAGCAGTTCTTC. The entire variable domain, with the rest obtained from reference TRBV7-9 and TRBJ2-1, is as follows: DTGVSQNPRHKITKRGQNVTFRCDPISEHNRLYWYRQTLGQGPEFLTYFQNEAQLEKSRLLSDRFSAERPKGSFSTLEIQRTEQGDSAMYLCASSLAGGGDEQFFGPGTRLTVL.

This clonotype was seen only a few times. V gene TRBV20-1 combines with J gene TRBJ2-5; 10 bases agree with TRBD1. The J call is in doubt because the DNA end fits TRBJ2-7 better. This CDR3 contains 15 residues. Per germline, CDR1 DFQATT and CDR2 SNEGSKA (reference sequence). This CDR3 reads CSARDYLGQGNEQYF. The DNA for the CDR3 is TGCAGTGCTAGAGATTATTTGGGACAGGGGAACGAGCAGTACTTC.

V is TRBV3-1 and J is TRBJ2-1; D may be TRBD1 (6 bases). V gave up 3 bases and J gave up 1 base, with 13 bases separating them. CDR3 size: 16 residues. In germline, CDR1 is LGHDT, CDR2 YNNKEL (reference sequence). The CDR3 sequence is CASSHSRGMSYNEQFF. CDR3 DNA sequence: TGTGCCAGCAGCCATAGCAGGGGCATGTCCTACAATGAGCAGTTCTTC.

This rearrangement joins TRBV12-3 or TRBV12-4 to TRBJ1-2; D is unclear. Trimming shortened V by 6 bases and J by 4 bases, and 12 bases separated the two germline ends. The CDR3 is 13 residues long. This CDR3 reads CASSPTRGYGYTF. The CDR3 DNA follows: TGTGCCAGCAGCCCCACCCGCGGCTATGGCTACACCTTC.

CDR3: CASRHRGTAQETQYF. CDR3 DNA: TGTGCCAGCAGACACCGAGGGACGGCCCAAGAGACCCAGTACTTC. This chain joins TRBV7-2 and TRBJ2-5, with D perhaps given as TRBD1 or TRBD2 (5 bases each). V lost 6 bases and J 1 base, leaving 15 bases between the germline ends. The CDR3 runs 15 residues. Germline V gene lookup returns CDR1 SGHTA and CDR2 FQGNSA.